This T cell receptor beta chain was observed in a study of cytomegalovirus exposure and HLA in healthy donors. The PCR contained 60 Vbeta and 13 Jbeta primers. Measured with immunoSEQ multiplex PCR; TCRdb has only the in-frame clones, and not every one. This sample has 200,000 to 250,000 clones, with approximately 78% found just once. This clonotype originated in a male donor in good health and CMV-seronegative. What was sequenced was PBMCs.

The CDR3 nucleotides read TGCGCCAGCAGCCTGTCGGGACAATCCTACGAGCAGTACTTC. Translating gives CASSLSGQSYEQYF. J is TRBJ2-7 and V is TRBV4-1, with D possibly matching TRBD1 (6 bases). This CDR3 is built from 14 residues. Trimming took 4 bases from V and 1 from J, leaving 11 bases between them. Germline lookup yields CDR1 MGHRA and CDR2 YSYEKL.